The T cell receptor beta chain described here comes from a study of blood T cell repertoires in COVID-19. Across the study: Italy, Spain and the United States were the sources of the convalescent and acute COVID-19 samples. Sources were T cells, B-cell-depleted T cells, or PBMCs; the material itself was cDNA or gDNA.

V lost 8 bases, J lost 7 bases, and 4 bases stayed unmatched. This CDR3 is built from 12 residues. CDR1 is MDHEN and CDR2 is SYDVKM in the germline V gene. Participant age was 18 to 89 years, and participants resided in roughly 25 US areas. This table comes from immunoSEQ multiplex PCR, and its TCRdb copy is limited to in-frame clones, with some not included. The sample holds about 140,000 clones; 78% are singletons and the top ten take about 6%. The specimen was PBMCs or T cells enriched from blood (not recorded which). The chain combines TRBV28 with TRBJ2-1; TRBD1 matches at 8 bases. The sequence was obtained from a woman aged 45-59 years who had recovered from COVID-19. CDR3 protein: CASRTGWNEQFF. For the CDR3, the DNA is TGTGCCAGCCGGACAGGGTGGAATGAGCAGTTCTTC.